Listed below are T cell receptor beta chains from one sample, sequenced in a study of low-dose radiotherapy and immunotherapy resistance in tumors. TCRdb re-called the reads with MiXCR, one entry per CDR3 protein. The data hold about 60,000 distinct CDR3 sequences, with around 27% observed a single time. The sequencing here drew on PBMCs, taken before treatment. The receptors derive from a male donor with prostate cancer. The CDR3 runs from the conserved cysteine through the conserved F or W. The D gene is left open where the match is weak. Only part of the rows carry a size: once, few, many, or a class if the clone is expanded.

J gene: TRBJ2-1
clone size: once
V gene: TRBV20-1
D gene: TRBD2
CDR3 DNA: TGCAGTGCTAGAGGGGAGGGACTAGCGGCCTACAATGAGCAGTTCTTC
CDR3 protein: CSARGEGLAAYNEQFF

J gene: TRBJ2-3
clone size: many
V gene: TRBV20-1
D gene: -
CDR3 DNA: TGCAGTGCTCAAGCAGGGGCGACGGGGTATTTT
CDR3 protein: CSAQAGATGYF

J gene: TRBJ2-1
clone size: many
V gene: TRBV9
D gene: TRBD1
CDR3 DNA: TGTGCCAGCAGCTTCGGACAGGGGGGGTCCTACAATGAGCAGTTCTTC
CDR3 protein: CASSFGQGGSYNEQFF

J gene: TRBJ2-7
clone size: -
V gene: TRBV29-1
D gene: -
CDR3 DNA: TGCAGCGTTGGGGAGAGTTACGAGCAGTACTTC
CDR3 protein: CSVGESYEQYF

J gene: TRBJ1-2
clone size: few
V gene: TRBV28
D gene: -
CDR3 DNA: TGTGCCAGCAGTATTATCGAGGCGGGGGGCGATGGCTACACCTTC
CDR3 protein: CASSIIEAGGDGYTF

J gene: TRBJ2-1
clone size: many
V gene: TRBV11-2
D gene: -
CDR3 DNA: TGTGCCAGCAGCTTAGCTCGATACAATGAGCAGTTCTTC
CDR3 protein: CASSLARYNEQFF

J gene: TRBJ2-5
clone size: many
V gene: TRBV12-3/TRBV12-4
D gene: TRBD1
CDR3 DNA: TGTGCCAGCAGCACGGACAGGGGAGAGACCCAGTACTTC
CDR3 protein: CASSTDRGETQYF

J gene: TRBJ2-1
clone size: many
V gene: TRBV5-1
D gene: -
CDR3 DNA: TGCGCCAGCAGCTTGATGTTGGCAGGGGAAAGCAATGAGCAGTTCTTC
CDR3 protein: CASSLMLAGESNEQFF

J gene: TRBJ2-3
clone size: many
V gene: TRBV28
D gene: -
CDR3 DNA: TGTGCCAGCAGTTTATTTAGGGCCTCGGGAGAGTATTTT
CDR3 protein: CASSLFRASGEYF

J gene: TRBJ2-1
clone size: many
V gene: TRBV7-2
D gene: -
CDR3 DNA: TGTGCCAGCAGCTTAGGGGAGCGTGGGGGGGCGGGGAATGAGCAGTTCTTC
CDR3 protein: CASSLGERGGAGNEQFF

J gene: TRBJ1-2
clone size: -
V gene: TRBV18
D gene: -
CDR3 DNA: TGTGCCAGCTCACCGGAAGCTAACTATGGCTACACCTTC
CDR3 protein: CASSPEANYGYTF

J gene: TRBJ1-4
clone size: many
V gene: TRBV7-9
D gene: -
CDR3 DNA: TGTGCCACTCAGGATGTTAATGAAAAACTGTTTTTT
CDR3 protein: CATQDVNEKLFF

J gene: TRBJ1-5
clone size: -
V gene: TRBV6-1
D gene: -
CDR3 DNA: TGTGCCAGCGTCGTGTCGGGGGGCAATCAGCCCCAGCATTTT
CDR3 protein: CASVVSGGNQPQHF

J gene: TRBJ1-1
clone size: many
V gene: TRBV25-1
D gene: -
CDR3 DNA: TGTGCCAGCACCCCGGGACTGCTGAACACTGAAGCTTTCTTT
CDR3 protein: CASTPGLLNTEAFF

J gene: TRBJ1-2
clone size: -
V gene: TRBV27
D gene: -
CDR3 DNA: TGTGCCAGCCAAGGCGGGGGACCTCCCCTCTATGGCTACACCTTC
CDR3 protein: CASQGGGPPLYGYTF

J gene: TRBJ2-7
clone size: many
V gene: TRBV7-9
D gene: -
CDR3 DNA: TGTGCCAGCAGCCAGGCGGGGACGGCTGCCTACGAGCAGTACTTC
CDR3 protein: CASSQAGTAAYEQYF

J gene: TRBJ2-3
clone size: many
V gene: TRBV29-1
D gene: -
CDR3 DNA: TGCAGCGTTGGGAGAGGGGATACGCAGTATTTT
CDR3 protein: CSVGRGDTQYF

J gene: TRBJ1-1
clone size: many
V gene: TRBV9
D gene: TRBD1
CDR3 DNA: TGTGCCAGCAGCGCCGACAGGGCCGGGGCTGAAGCTTTCTTT
CDR3 protein: CASSADRAGAEAFF

J gene: TRBJ2-7
clone size: many
V gene: TRBV19
D gene: -
CDR3 DNA: TGTGCCAGTAGTGGAACCGGGACCCCGTTCTACGAGCAGTACTTC
CDR3 protein: CASSGTGTPFYEQYF

J gene: TRBJ2-3
clone size: few
V gene: TRBV10-3
D gene: -
CDR3 DNA: TGTGCCATCAGTGAAAAGGCAGACTACACAGATACGCAGTATTTT
CDR3 protein: CAISEKADYTDTQYF

J gene: TRBJ1-1
clone size: -
V gene: TRBV29-1
D gene: -
CDR3 DNA: TGCAGCGTTGCACGTGCGGGCACTGAAGCTTTCTTT
CDR3 protein: CSVARAGTEAFF

J gene: TRBJ2-7
clone size: -
V gene: TRBV18
D gene: -
CDR3 DNA: TGTGCCAGCTCACCACCATGGGCAGCCGGAGAGCAGTACTTC
CDR3 protein: CASSPPWAAGEQYF

J gene: TRBJ1-5
clone size: -
V gene: TRBV18
D gene: -
CDR3 DNA: TGTGCCAGCTCACCAGCGACAGGCCCTAGCAATCAGCCCCAGCATTTT
CDR3 protein: CASSPATGPSNQPQHF

J gene: TRBJ2-7
clone size: many
V gene: TRBV12-3/TRBV12-4
D gene: -
CDR3 DNA: TGTGCCAGCACGACCCCGGGACATTTCTACGAGCAGTACTTC
CDR3 protein: CASTTPGHFYEQYF

J gene: TRBJ1-2
clone size: -
V gene: TRBV19
D gene: TRBD1
CDR3 DNA: TGTGCCAGTAGTATCCGGGACAGGGGCGGCTATGGCTACACCTTC
CDR3 protein: CASSIRDRGGYGYTF

J gene: TRBJ2-3
clone size: many
V gene: TRBV5-6
D gene: -
CDR3 DNA: TGTGCCAGCAGCAACAGGGGCACAGATACGCAGTATTTT
CDR3 protein: CASSNRGTDTQYF

J gene: TRBJ2-7
clone size: few
V gene: TRBV6-2/TRBV6-3
D gene: -
CDR3 DNA: TGTGCCAGCAACTTACAGGCAGGGAGCTCCTACGAGCAGTACTTC
CDR3 protein: CASNLQAGSSYEQYF

J gene: TRBJ1-3
clone size: -
V gene: TRBV9
D gene: -
CDR3 DNA: TGTGCCAGCAGCGAAGGAGCCTCTGGAAACACCATATATTTT
CDR3 protein: CASSEGASGNTIYF

J gene: TRBJ1-5
clone size: many
V gene: TRBV19
D gene: -
CDR3 DNA: TGTGCCGGATCCCGGACAGCACATAGCAATCAGCCCCAGCATTTT
CDR3 protein: CAGSRTAHSNQPQHF

J gene: TRBJ1-2
clone size: -
V gene: TRBV24-1
D gene: -
CDR3 DNA: TGTGCCACCAGTGATGCCGTGGGTAGCTACACCTTC
CDR3 protein: CATSDAVGSYTF

J gene: TRBJ2-5
clone size: many
V gene: TRBV9
D gene: -
CDR3 DNA: TGTGCCAGCAGCGTAGGAGGGACCCAAGAGACCCAGTACTTC
CDR3 protein: CASSVGGTQETQYF

J gene: TRBJ2-3
clone size: few
V gene: TRBV11-2
D gene: -
CDR3 DNA: TGTGCCAGCAGCTTATCCCCTCGCACAGATACGCAGTATTTT
CDR3 protein: CASSLSPRTDTQYF

J gene: TRBJ2-7
clone size: many
V gene: TRBV27
D gene: -
CDR3 DNA: TGTGCCAGCAGGAGGGCAGACTCCTACGAGCAGTACTTC
CDR3 protein: CASRRADSYEQYF

J gene: TRBJ2-5
clone size: many
V gene: TRBV29-1
D gene: -
CDR3 DNA: TGCAGCGTTAACGGGGGGACCCAGTACTTC
CDR3 protein: CSVNGGTQYF

J gene: TRBJ2-4
clone size: many
V gene: TRBV14
D gene: TRBD1
CDR3 DNA: TGTGCCAGCGGACAGGGGACCAAAAACATTCAGTACTTC
CDR3 protein: CASGQGTKNIQYF

J gene: TRBJ2-5
clone size: many
V gene: TRBV18
D gene: TRBD2
CDR3 DNA: TGTGCCAGCTCACCGCGAGCGGGAGTAGCAGAGACCCAGTACTTC
CDR3 protein: CASSPRAGVAETQYF

J gene: TRBJ2-3
clone size: many
V gene: TRBV7-9
D gene: -
CDR3 DNA: TGTGCCAGCAGCGTGCGCGGCATGGATACGCAGTATTTT
CDR3 protein: CASSVRGMDTQYF

J gene: TRBJ2-1
clone size: many
V gene: TRBV28
D gene: TRBD2
CDR3 DNA: TGTGCCAGCAGTCCCGTGACTAGCGGGCGGAGCTCCTACAATGAGCAGTTCTTC
CDR3 protein: CASSPVTSGRSSYNEQFF

J gene: TRBJ1-1
clone size: -
V gene: TRBV6-6
D gene: -
CDR3 DNA: TGTGCCAGCAGTGACAAAAAGCAGGGCACTGAAGCTTTCTTT
CDR3 protein: CASSDKKQGTEAFF

J gene: TRBJ2-3
clone size: -
V gene: TRBV5-1
D gene: TRBD2
CDR3 DNA: TGCGCCAGCAGCTTCCGGGACGGGGGGAATACGCAGTATTTT
CDR3 protein: CASSFRDGGNTQYF

J gene: TRBJ2-7
clone size: -
V gene: TRBV7-2
D gene: TRBD2
CDR3 DNA: TGTGCCAGCAGCTTAGGTTCTAGCGGGTCCTACGAGCAGTACTTC
CDR3 protein: CASSLGSSGSYEQYF

J gene: TRBJ2-7
clone size: many
V gene: TRBV20-1
D gene: TRBD2
CDR3 DNA: TGCAGTGCTAGAGATCAGGCTAGCGGGAGAGGCGAGCAGTACTTC
CDR3 protein: CSARDQASGRGEQYF

J gene: TRBJ2-7
clone size: once
V gene: TRBV5-1
D gene: -
CDR3 DNA: TGCGCCAGCAGCTTCTCGGGGCTGCCTGGTTACGAGCAGTACTTC
CDR3 protein: CASSFSGLPGYEQYF

J gene: TRBJ1-1
clone size: -
V gene: TRBV7-2
D gene: -
CDR3 DNA: TGTGCCAGCAGCTCCCCTCGGGGGCGCGGAAACACTGAAGCTTTCTTT
CDR3 protein: CASSSPRGRGNTEAFF

J gene: TRBJ1-1
clone size: many
V gene: TRBV19
D gene: -
CDR3 DNA: TGTGCCAGTGGGGCGGTGGGTAACACTGAAGCTTTCTTT
CDR3 protein: CASGAVGNTEAFF

J gene: TRBJ1-2
clone size: few
V gene: TRBV28
D gene: TRBD1
CDR3 DNA: TGTGCCAGCAACCAGGGACAGAGCTACTATGGCTACACCTTC
CDR3 protein: CASNQGQSYYGYTF

J gene: TRBJ2-3
clone size: -
V gene: TRBV14
D gene: -
CDR3 DNA: TGTGCCAGCAGCGGGGACGCACCCACAGATACGCAGTATTTT
CDR3 protein: CASSGDAPTDTQYF

J gene: TRBJ2-2
clone size: many
V gene: TRBV15
D gene: -
CDR3 DNA: TGTGCCACCAGCGGAGGGACAGCCAACACCGGGGAGCTGTTTTTT
CDR3 protein: CATSGGTANTGELFF

J gene: TRBJ2-7
clone size: many
V gene: TRBV6-2/TRBV6-3
D gene: TRBD2
CDR3 DNA: TGTGCCAGCAGCCCTAACCTAGCGGGGGGGCCTCACGAGCAGTACTTC
CDR3 protein: CASSPNLAGGPHEQYF

J gene: TRBJ2-1
clone size: -
V gene: TRBV10-3
D gene: -
CDR3 DNA: TGTGCCATCGAAGACGGGTTCTATGAGCAGTTCTTC
CDR3 protein: CAIEDGFYEQFF

J gene: TRBJ2-1
clone size: many
V gene: TRBV7-9
D gene: TRBD2
CDR3 DNA: TGTGCCAGCAGCCCCCGACTAGCGAAGCAGTTCTTC
CDR3 protein: CASSPRLAKQFF

J gene: TRBJ2-3
clone size: few
V gene: TRBV3-1
D gene: TRBD2
CDR3 DNA: TGTGCCAGCAGCCAACCGAGCGGGACCACAGATACGCAGTATTTT
CDR3 protein: CASSQPSGTTDTQYF

J gene: TRBJ1-4
clone size: -
V gene: TRBV25-1
D gene: -
CDR3 DNA: TGTGCCAGCAGGGCGACCCGGTCCGATCCCACTAATGAAAAACTGTTTTTT
CDR3 protein: CASRATRSDPTNEKLFF

J gene: TRBJ1-1
clone size: once
V gene: TRBV30
D gene: -
CDR3 DNA: TGTGCCTGGAGTTCGTTCGGGGGCTCGAACACTGAAGCTTTCTTT
CDR3 protein: CAWSSFGGSNTEAFF

J gene: TRBJ2-1
clone size: many
V gene: TRBV19
D gene: -
CDR3 DNA: TGTGCCAGTAGTATAGGATCGTCCCGTCTGGATGAGCAGTTCTTC
CDR3 protein: CASSIGSSRLDEQFF

J gene: TRBJ2-1
clone size: many
V gene: TRBV5-1
D gene: TRBD1
CDR3 DNA: TGCGCCAGCAGCTTGGGACAGGGGGACTACAATGAGCAGTTCTTC
CDR3 protein: CASSLGQGDYNEQFF

J gene: TRBJ1-3
clone size: few
V gene: TRBV13
D gene: -
CDR3 DNA: TGTGCCAGCAGCTTAAACTCCGGGGCTGGAAACACCATATATTTT
CDR3 protein: CASSLNSGAGNTIYF

J gene: TRBJ2-2
clone size: -
V gene: TRBV20-1
D gene: -
CDR3 DNA: TGCAGTGCTCCCCCTTCCGGGGAACTGTGGAACACCGGGGAGCTGTTTTTT
CDR3 protein: CSAPPSGELWNTGELFF

J gene: TRBJ1-6
clone size: -
V gene: TRBV12-3/TRBV12-4
D gene: -
CDR3 DNA: TGTGCCAGCAGCCATACAGGGACACCCCTCCACTTT
CDR3 protein: CASSHTGTPLHF